The sequence of this TCR beta chain was determined in a study of T-cell reconstitution after alpha-beta-depleted transplantation in children. Construction of the TCRbeta library involved unique molecular identifiers. MiXCR, run by TCRdb on the PCR reads, gives a single entry per CDR3 protein. The sample consists of some 240,000 distinct CDR3 sequences, approximately 12% of them appearing once. Germline loops: CDR1 MNHNS, CDR2 SASEGT. V lost 10 bases and J lost 7; bases outside the gene matches: 6. The CDR3 extends over 12 amino acids. This clonotype was seen ten or more times. The material was PBMCs from the stem cell graft donor, obtained from the stem cell graft. This receptor was obtained from a human donor who donated a stem cell graft to a child with acute lymphoblastic leukemia. The chain carries TRBV6-1 and TRBJ1-1; the match to TRBD1 covers 10 bases. DNA of the CDR3: TGTGCCACCGAAGGACAGGGGGATGAAGCTTTCTTT. Its protein is CATEGQGDEAFF.